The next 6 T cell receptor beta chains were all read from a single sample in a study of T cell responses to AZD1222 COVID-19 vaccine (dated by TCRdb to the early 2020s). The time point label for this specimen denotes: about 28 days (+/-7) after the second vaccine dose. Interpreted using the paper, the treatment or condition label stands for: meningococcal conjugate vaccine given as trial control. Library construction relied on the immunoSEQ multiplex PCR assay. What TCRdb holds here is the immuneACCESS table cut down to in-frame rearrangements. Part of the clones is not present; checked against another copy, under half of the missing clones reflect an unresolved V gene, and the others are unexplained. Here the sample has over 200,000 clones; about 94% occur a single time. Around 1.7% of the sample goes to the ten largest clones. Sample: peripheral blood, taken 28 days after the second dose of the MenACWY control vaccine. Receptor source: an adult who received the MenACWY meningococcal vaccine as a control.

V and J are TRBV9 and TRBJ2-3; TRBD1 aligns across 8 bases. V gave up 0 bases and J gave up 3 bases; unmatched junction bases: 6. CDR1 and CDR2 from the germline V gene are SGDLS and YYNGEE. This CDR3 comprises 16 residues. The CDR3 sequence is CASSVAPGGRTDTQYF. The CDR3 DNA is TGTGCCAGCAGCGTAGCTCCAGGGGGCCGGACAGATACGCAGTATTTT.

The CDR3 protein is CASSRQGSEVRNTIYF. DNA of the CDR3: TGTGCCAGCAGCCGACAGGGATCGGAAGTGAGAAACACCATATATTTT. The J gene is TRBJ1-3, the V gene TRBV5-4; 7 bases fit TRBD1. The CDR3 runs 16 residues. V lost 4 bases to trimming and J lost 5 bases; unmatched junction nucleotides: 12. Germline lookup yields CDR1 SGHNT and CDR2 YYREEE (reference sequence).

The CDR3 region is CASSFAGQGLDEQYF. For the CDR3, the DNA is TGTGCCAGCAGCTTCGCGGGACAGGGGCTGGACGAGCAGTACTTC. This chain connects TRBV5-5 to TRBJ2-7; TRBD1 agrees at 10 bases. Per the germline V gene, CDR1 is SGHKS and CDR2 is YYEKEE (reference sequence). This CDR3 comprises 15 residues. Trimming took 2 bases from V and 5 from J; bases not matched to a gene: 7.

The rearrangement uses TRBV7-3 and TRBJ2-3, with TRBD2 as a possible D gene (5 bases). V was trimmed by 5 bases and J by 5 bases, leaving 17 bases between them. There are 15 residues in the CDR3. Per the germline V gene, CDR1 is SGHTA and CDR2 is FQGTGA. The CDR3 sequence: CASSPRTSSVDTQYF. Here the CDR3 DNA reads TGTGCCAGCAGCCCCCGAACTAGTTCGGTAGATACGCAGTATTTT. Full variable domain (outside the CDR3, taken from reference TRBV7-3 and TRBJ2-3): GAGVSQTPSNKVTEKGKYVELRCDPISGHTALYWYRQSLGQGPEFLIYFQGTGAADDSGLPNDRFFAVRPEGSVSTLKIQRTERGDSAVYLCASSPRTSSVDTQYFGPGTRLTVL.

The CDR3 sequence: CASSLLGYGQPQHF. Here the CDR3 DNA reads TGTGCCAGCAGCTTATTGGGGTACGGTCAGCCCCAGCATTTT. The V call is TRBV7-3, the J call TRBJ1-5, with D unresolved. CDR3 length: 14 residues. Trimming removed 2 bases at V and 6 bases at J, with 11 bases between. The germline V gene encodes CDR1 SGHTA and CDR2 FQGTGA.

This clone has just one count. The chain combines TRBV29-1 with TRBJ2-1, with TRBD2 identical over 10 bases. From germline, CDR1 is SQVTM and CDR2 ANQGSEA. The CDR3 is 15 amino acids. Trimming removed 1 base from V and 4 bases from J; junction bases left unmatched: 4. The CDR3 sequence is CSVEAGTSVYNEQFF. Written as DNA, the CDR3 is TGCAGCGTTGAAGCCGGGACTAGCGTATACAATGAGCAGTTCTTC.